This TCR beta chain was sequenced in a study of monozygotic twins with inflammatory bowel disease. Each sample had eight separate cDNA synthesis reactions. From its re-call of the 5' RACE reads, TCRdb lists each CDR3 protein once, without DNA. This sample's table reports around 150,000 distinct CDR3 sequences. Whole-study findings and limits: Among IBD patients, fewer clonotypes were shared with others than among healthy twins, especially with disease activity.

For this clonotype: Its antigen is as yet unknown.

CDR3 size: 17 residues. In germline, CDR1 is SGHTA, CDR2 FQGNSA. The chain uses TRBV7-2 and TRBJ2-6; without DNA, the TCRdb call of TRBD1 cannot be checked. This TCR was recovered from a human donor with ulcerative colitis or Crohn's disease, or a healthy co-twin of an affected twin (not recorded which). The specimen sequenced was blood. This chain's CDR3 is CASSLSGTGAGANVLTF.